This T cell receptor beta chain was sequenced during a study of T cell clones after liver transplantation. Background on the study: In this trial, immunosuppression withdrawal was attempted within 2 years of liver transplant. At least one year of complete immunosuppression withdrawal without enzymes over twice normal defined tolerance. Overall study results and limits: Graft donor-reactive T cells may have migrated into the graft rather than being deleted.

TCRdb keeps only in-frame clones here, not all; method: immunoSEQ multiplex PCR. The sample has some 80,000 clones, around 84% seen once. Germline CDR1 SGHTA, CDR2 FQGNSA. Trimming cost V 4 bases and J 4 bases; bases outside gene matches: 6. This CDR3 has 14 residues. With regard to this clone: Its target is not known.

Material: CD4+ T cells from blood, obtained 48 to 50 months after liver transplant. This clonotype was sampled from a human patient who received a liver transplant. Some of these T cells may belong to the graft donor. The chain couples TRBV7-2 to TRBJ2-5, with 7 nucleotides matching TRBD2. The CDR3 loop reads CASSSGSGVETQYF. The CDR3 DNA reads TGTGCCAGCAGCTCCGGGAGCGGGGTAGAGACCCAGTACTTC.